This T cell receptor beta chain stems from a study of T cells after yellow fever vaccination. Notes on the study in general: At 95% to 97% for CD4 and 88% for CD8, most primary-vaccination clones showed up again after the booster.

MiXCR, run by TCRdb on the 5' RACE reads, gives a single entry per CDR3 protein. The repertoire holds around 500,000 distinct CDR3 sequences, with around a fifth as singletons. For this clonotype: The antigen is unknown.

Germline-derived CDR1 and CDR2 are DFQATT and SNEGSKA (reference sequence). V was cut by 6 bases and J by 5 bases, with 17 bases left in between. The CDR3 is made up of 14 amino acids. The chain uses TRBV20-1 and TRBJ1-5; D perhaps matches TRBD1 (6 bases). Source: PBMCs, taken approximately 22 days after the first yellow fever vaccination. The receptor was derived from a man younger than 35 who received the YFV17D yellow fever vaccine. CDR3 region: CSAVRQAIDQPQHF. DNA of the CDR3: TGCAGTGCGGTCCGACAGGCGATCGATCAGCCCCAGCATTTT.